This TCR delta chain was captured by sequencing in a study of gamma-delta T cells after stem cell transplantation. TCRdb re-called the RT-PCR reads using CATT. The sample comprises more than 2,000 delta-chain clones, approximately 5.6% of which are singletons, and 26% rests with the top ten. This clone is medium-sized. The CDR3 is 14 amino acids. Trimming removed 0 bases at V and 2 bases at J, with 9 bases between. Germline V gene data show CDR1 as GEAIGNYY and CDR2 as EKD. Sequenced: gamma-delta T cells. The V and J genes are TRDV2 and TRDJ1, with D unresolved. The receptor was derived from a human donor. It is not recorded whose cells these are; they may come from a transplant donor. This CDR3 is CACDTVLSTDKLIF. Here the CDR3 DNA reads TGTGCCTGTGACACCGTTTTAAGTACCGATAAACTCATCTTT.